This T cell receptor (beta chain) was sequenced in a study of T-cell memory formation after mild COVID-19. At the level of the study: The TCR clusters were mostly specific to one donor. The study's findings and limits: A second wave expanding day 15 to 37 was CD4+-biased; contracting clones were balanced. A subset of responding clones appeared in pre-infection memory, suggesting cross-reactive memory joined.

In this sample, this clonotype turned up a few times. The antigen is undetermined. TCR alpha and TCR beta cDNA libraries with sample barcodes and UMIs came from 5'RACE using constant-segment primers. From the 5' RACE reads, TCRdb called clonotypes with MiXCR, one entry per CDR3 protein. The table has nearly 110,000 distinct CDR3 sequences, approximately 15% seen once. Per the germline V gene, CDR1 is ENHRY and CDR2 is SYGVKD. Trimming at V came to 4 bases and at J to 2 bases, leaving 5 bases not matched to a gene. The CDR3 runs to 14 residues. This TCR was sampled from an adult woman who had mild COVID-19 (a few samples of this study predate the infection). Cell type and time point are not known. Sequencing used PBMCs or a T cell subset sorted from them (not recorded which). The chain carries TRBV10-3 and TRBJ2-7, with 7 bases aligning to TRBD2. The CDR3 spells CAISVSLAAYEQYF. The CDR3 DNA reads as TGTGCCATCAGTGTATCGCTAGCGGCCTACGAGCAGTACTTC.